The present T cell receptor (beta chain) was sequenced within a study of control samples from healthy donors and cancer patients. Per the germline V gene, CDR1 is KGHSH and CDR2 is LQKENI. V was clipped by 2 bases and J by 3 bases, with 11 bases between them. This CDR3 contains 15 residues. The table came from immunoSEQ multiplex PCR; TCRdb's copy has only in-frame clones and leaves some out. The sample shows about 130,000 clones, less than 95% of them seen only once. The chain is built from TRBV18 and TRBJ1-5; D is undetermined. This sequence was found in a man aged 25-40 years in good health. Sequencing used blood. CDR3 sequence reads: CASSPGQDFNQPQHF. CDR3 DNA: TGTGCCAGCTCACCAGGGCAGGACTTCAATCAGCCCCAGCATTTT. The full variable domain, completed using reference TRBV18 and TRBJ1-5, is NAGVMQNPRHLVRRRGQEARLRCSPMKGHSHVYWYRQLPEEGLKFMVYLQKENIIDESGMPKERFSAEFPKEGPSILRIQQVVRGDSAAYFCASSPGQDFNQPQHFGDGTRLSIL.